The clone carrying this T cell receptor (beta chain) came up many times. The antigen remains unidentified. The CDR3 extends over 13 amino acids. V lost 6 bases and J 3 bases, leaving 12 bases between the germline ends. The germline CDR1 and CDR2 sequences are MDHEN and SYDVKM. The data derive from a study of regulatory T cells in long-lasting Graves disease. As for time point: newly diagnosed GD, antithyroid drugs for less than 3 months. PBMCs were the source of the RNA used for TCR sequencing. Broader study findings: New patients shared fewer public clonotypes (approximately 970) than persistent patients did (about 3,000).

Arm-PCR of CDR3 regions with iRepertoire HTBI primers generated TCR beta libraries. TCRdb re-derived calls from the multiplex PCR reads in MiXCR, one entry per CDR3 protein. The table has approximately 400,000 distinct CDR3 sequences, around 16% seen once. These same records also appear under a second study, on T cells in Graves' hyperthyroidism and ophthalmopathy. This second study says: The TCR CDR3 was amplified in a first-round RT-PCR using the HTBI primer set. From stable hyperthyroidism, ophthalmopathy was set apart by a 13 V-J model.

The source is a woman in her 40s with Graves disease. This chain uses TRBV28 with TRBJ2-7; maybe TRBD1 (6 bases). The sample was peripheral blood mononuclear cells (PBMCs), taken at new diagnosis, from a patient treated with antithyroid drugs. The DNA of the CDR3 is TGTGCCAGCAGCCGGATGGACAGCTACGAGCAGTACTTC. This encodes CASSRMDSYEQYF.